This is a list of T cell receptor beta chains from one sample in a study of T-cell memory formation after mild COVID-19. TCRdb re-derived calls from the 5' RACE reads in MiXCR, one entry per CDR3 protein. The table shows around 370,000 distinct CDR3 sequences, with under 25% occurring only once. Material for sequencing was PBMCs or a T cell subset sorted from them (not recorded which). The receptors here all came from an adult woman who had mild COVID-19 (a few samples of this study predate the infection). Cell type and time point are not known. Each CDR3 is given with its conserved first and last residue. A D gene is named only where the DNA matches it firmly. The size entry is marked missing in some rows and otherwise reads once, few, many or a size class.

J gene: TRBJ1-3
V gene: TRBV5-1
clone size: few
D gene: .
CDR3 DNA: TGCGCCAGCAGCTTTGGTCGGGGCACCATATATTTT
CDR3 protein: CASSFGRGTIYF

J gene: TRBJ2-3
V gene: TRBV20-1
clone size: .
D gene: .
CDR3 DNA: TGCAGTGCCACGCCAGTCTCGGGTACGCAGTATTTT
CDR3 protein: CSATPVSGTQYF

J gene: TRBJ2-1
V gene: TRBV2
clone size: few
D gene: .
CDR3 DNA: TGTGCCAGCAGGCCTACTAGAAATGAGCAGTTCTTC
CDR3 protein: CASRPTRNEQFF

J gene: TRBJ2-1
V gene: TRBV7-3
clone size: few
D gene: .
CDR3 DNA: TGTGCCAGCAGCTCGGGGTCTAGTAAGTTCAATGAGCAGTTCTTC
CDR3 protein: CASSSGSSKFNEQFF

J gene: TRBJ2-3
V gene: TRBV11-2
clone size: few
D gene: .
CDR3 DNA: TGTGCCAGCAGCTTCGAGCGGGTGGGCACAGATACGCAGTATTTT
CDR3 protein: CASSFERVGTDTQYF

J gene: TRBJ2-3
V gene: TRBV9
clone size: few
D gene: TRBD1
CDR3 DNA: TGTGCCAGCAGCGTATGGACAGGGGAGCCAGATACGCAGTATTTT
CDR3 protein: CASSVWTGEPDTQYF

J gene: TRBJ2-7
V gene: TRBV11-2
clone size: many
D gene: TRBD2
CDR3 DNA: TGTGCCAGCAGCTCCCTGGCGGGGGGGCCGTACGAGCAGTACTTC
CDR3 protein: CASSSLAGGPYEQYF

J gene: TRBJ2-1
V gene: TRBV5-1
clone size: few
D gene: .
CDR3 DNA: TGCGCCAGCAGCTTTAGGTCAAATGAGCAGTTCTTC
CDR3 protein: CASSFRSNEQFF

J gene: TRBJ2-1
V gene: TRBV12-3/TRBV12-4
clone size: few
D gene: TRBD2
CDR3 DNA: TGTGCCAGCAGATCGGAGGGACTAGCGGGCTACAATGAGCAGTTCTTC
CDR3 protein: CASRSEGLAGYNEQFF

J gene: TRBJ2-1
V gene: TRBV7-6
clone size: .
D gene: .
CDR3 DNA: TGTGCCAGCAGCTTAGGACAGACCAATGAGCAGTTCTTC
CDR3 protein: CASSLGQTNEQFF

J gene: TRBJ2-5
V gene: TRBV12-3/TRBV12-4
clone size: few
D gene: TRBD2
CDR3 DNA: TGTGCCAGCAGTTTGCTTGGGGGGGAAGAGACCCAGTACTTC
CDR3 protein: CASSLLGGEETQYF

J gene: TRBJ2-3
V gene: TRBV7-9
clone size: .
D gene: TRBD2
CDR3 DNA: TGTGCCAGCAGCCGCCCGACTAGCGGAACCACAGATACGCAGTATTTT
CDR3 protein: CASSRPTSGTTDTQYF

J gene: TRBJ2-7
V gene: TRBV24-1
clone size: .
D gene: .
CDR3 DNA: TGTGCCACCAGTGATTTCGGCCAGTCGGGCCACGAGCAGTACTTC
CDR3 protein: CATSDFGQSGHEQYF

J gene: TRBJ2-5
V gene: TRBV5-1
clone size: .
D gene: .
CDR3 DNA: TGCGCCAGCAGCCCGGGGGGACAGTGGGAGACCCAGTACTTC
CDR3 protein: CASSPGGQWETQYF

J gene: TRBJ1-5
V gene: TRBV2
clone size: few
D gene: .
CDR3 DNA: TGTGCCAGCAGTGACAGGGGTGGTTATCAGCCCCAGCATTTT
CDR3 protein: CASSDRGGYQPQHF

J gene: TRBJ1-5
V gene: TRBV12-3/TRBV12-4
clone size: .
D gene: .
CDR3 DNA: TGTGCCAGCACTCTATCATCCAGGGTCTATAGCAATCAGCCCCAGCATTTT
CDR3 protein: CASTLSSRVYSNQPQHF

J gene: TRBJ1-3
V gene: TRBV5-1
clone size: few
D gene: .
CDR3 DNA: TGCGCCAGCAGCCGAGACCAGGGAAACACCATATATTTT
CDR3 protein: CASSRDQGNTIYF

J gene: TRBJ2-5
V gene: TRBV15
clone size: .
D gene: .
CDR3 DNA: TGTGCCACCAGCAGAGCCTCGGGCCCACAAGAGACCCAGTACTTC
CDR3 protein: CATSRASGPQETQYF

J gene: TRBJ2-1
V gene: TRBV15
clone size: medium-sized
D gene: .
CDR3 DNA: TGTGCCACCAGCAGAGAAGGATCGTGGGCAGGGGCCCGTAATGAGCAGTTCTTC
CDR3 protein: CATSREGSWAGARNEQFF

J gene: TRBJ2-3
V gene: TRBV7-2
clone size: .
D gene: .
CDR3 DNA: TGTGCCAGCAGCTTGAACAGTTGGTTTGGGACAGATACGCAGTATTTT
CDR3 protein: CASSLNSWFGTDTQYF

J gene: TRBJ1-1
V gene: TRBV5-1
clone size: .
D gene: .
CDR3 DNA: TGCGCCAGCAGCTTGGAGGGACTGCCCCTCACTGAAGCTTTCTTT
CDR3 protein: CASSLEGLPLTEAFF

J gene: TRBJ1-6
V gene: TRBV4-3
clone size: .
D gene: .
CDR3 DNA: TGCGCCAGCAGCCAAGGGAAGGGCTCCTATAATTCACCCCTCCACTTT
CDR3 protein: CASSQGKGSYNSPLHF

J gene: TRBJ2-7
V gene: TRBV6-2/TRBV6-3
clone size: few
D gene: TRBD2
CDR3 DNA: TGTGCCAGCAGTGCCCGACTAGCGGGGACCTACGAGCAGTACTTC
CDR3 protein: CASSARLAGTYEQYF

J gene: TRBJ2-1
V gene: TRBV7-9
clone size: few
D gene: TRBD1
CDR3 DNA: TGTGCCAGCAGCTCAGGACGACAGGGCAATGAGCAGTTCTTC
CDR3 protein: CASSSGRQGNEQFF

J gene: TRBJ2-3
V gene: TRBV3-1
clone size: many
D gene: .
CDR3 DNA: TGTGCCAGCAGCCGGCACAGCACAGATACGCAGTATTTT
CDR3 protein: CASSRHSTDTQYF

J gene: TRBJ1-1
V gene: TRBV7-9
clone size: .
D gene: .
CDR3 DNA: TGTGCCAGCAGCGTTTCGTTCGGACCCACTCACTTAAACACTGAAGCTTTCTTT
CDR3 protein: CASSVSFGPTHLNTEAFF

J gene: TRBJ2-2
V gene: TRBV7-3
clone size: .
D gene: TRBD1
CDR3 DNA: TGTGCCAGCAGCTTAGAATGGACAGGGGGCACCGGGGAGCTGTTTTTT
CDR3 protein: CASSLEWTGGTGELFF

J gene: TRBJ2-4
V gene: TRBV20-1
clone size: .
D gene: .
CDR3 DNA: TGCAGTGCTACCGGGACCTTACTAGCCAAAAACATTCAGTACTTC
CDR3 protein: CSATGTLLAKNIQYF

J gene: TRBJ2-1
V gene: TRBV7-6
clone size: few
D gene: TRBD2
CDR3 DNA: TGTGCCAGCAGCTCGGAGCGGGGCCCCTACAATGAGCAGTTCTTC
CDR3 protein: CASSSERGPYNEQFF

J gene: TRBJ2-2
V gene: TRBV7-9
clone size: few
D gene: .
CDR3 DNA: TGTGCCAGCAGCTTAGGACAGTTGGACACCGGGGAGCTGTTTTTT
CDR3 protein: CASSLGQLDTGELFF

J gene: TRBJ2-1
V gene: TRBV7-9
clone size: .
D gene: .
CDR3 DNA: TGTGCCAGCAGCTTAGAAGGTTCGGTAGGCAATGAGCAGTTCTTC
CDR3 protein: CASSLEGSVGNEQFF

J gene: TRBJ2-3
V gene: TRBV7-2
clone size: .
D gene: .
CDR3 DNA: TGTGCCAGCAGCTTAGCAATGGGGGTGCTTACCTATTTT
CDR3 protein: CASSLAMGVLTYF

J gene: TRBJ1-1
V gene: TRBV6-5
clone size: .
D gene: TRBD1
CDR3 DNA: TGTGCCAGCAGGGGACAGGGGTCTGAAGCTTTCTTT
CDR3 protein: CASRGQGSEAFF

J gene: TRBJ1-2
V gene: TRBV5-1
clone size: few
D gene: .
CDR3 DNA: TGCGCCAGCAGCTTGGTAGGCAGGGGATTTGACTATGGCTACACCTTC
CDR3 protein: CASSLVGRGFDYGYTF

J gene: TRBJ2-2
V gene: TRBV10-3
clone size: .
D gene: TRBD1
CDR3 DNA: TGTGCCATCAGGTTGACAGGGGCCGGGGAGCTGTTTTTT
CDR3 protein: CAIRLTGAGELFF

J gene: TRBJ2-3
V gene: TRBV10-2
clone size: .
D gene: TRBD2
CDR3 DNA: TGCGCCAGCAGTGAGGGACTAGTTCGGGCAGATACGCAGTATTTT
CDR3 protein: CASSEGLVRADTQYF

J gene: TRBJ2-5
V gene: TRBV6-5
clone size: .
D gene: .
CDR3 DNA: TGTGCCAGCAGTTACGGCAGGTTACAAGAGACCCAGTACTTC
CDR3 protein: CASSYGRLQETQYF

J gene: TRBJ2-3
V gene: TRBV7-9
clone size: .
D gene: TRBD1
CDR3 DNA: TGTGCCAGCACCCAGGGAACCGGGACAGGGGGCGGAGATACGCAGTATTTT
CDR3 protein: CASTQGTGTGGGDTQYF

J gene: TRBJ2-7
V gene: TRBV12-3/TRBV12-4
clone size: few
D gene: .
CDR3 DNA: TGTGCCAGCAGTTTATTTTTGGGGATCTACGAGCAGTACTTC
CDR3 protein: CASSLFLGIYEQYF

J gene: TRBJ1-5
V gene: TRBV20-1
clone size: .
D gene: TRBD1
CDR3 DNA: TGCAGTGCTGGGAGAAACAGGGGATTGGGCAATCAGCCCCAGCATTTT
CDR3 protein: CSAGRNRGLGNQPQHF

J gene: TRBJ2-1
V gene: TRBV19
clone size: .
D gene: TRBD2
CDR3 DNA: TGTGCCAGTAGTACCTCACTAGCGTTCGTCAATGAGCAGTTCTTC
CDR3 protein: CASSTSLAFVNEQFF

J gene: TRBJ2-5
V gene: TRBV6-5
clone size: few
D gene: TRBD1
CDR3 DNA: TGTGCCAGCAGCGCGGATAGGGGGCTGGAGACCCAGTACTTC
CDR3 protein: CASSADRGLETQYF

J gene: TRBJ2-2
V gene: TRBV24-1
clone size: .
D gene: TRBD1
CDR3 DNA: TGTGCCACCAAGAAGACGGGACAGGGGAACACCGGGGAGCTGTTTTTT
CDR3 protein: CATKKTGQGNTGELFF

J gene: TRBJ1-1
V gene: TRBV9
clone size: .
D gene: .
CDR3 DNA: TGTGCCAGCAGCGTAGTTCTGACTAGCACTGAAGCTTTCTTT
CDR3 protein: CASSVVLTSTEAFF

J gene: TRBJ2-3
V gene: TRBV7-2
clone size: .
D gene: .
CDR3 DNA: TGTGCCAGCAGCTTAAGCCTACTGAGCACAGATACGCAGTATTTT
CDR3 protein: CASSLSLLSTDTQYF

J gene: TRBJ1-6
V gene: TRBV12-3/TRBV12-4
clone size: .
D gene: .
CDR3 DNA: TGTGCCAGCAGTTCTTTGGCCGGGGATTCACCCCTCCACTTT
CDR3 protein: CASSSLAGDSPLHF

J gene: TRBJ1-3
V gene: TRBV29-1
clone size: .
D gene: .
CDR3 DNA: TGCAGCGTTCTCCTTGGAAACACCATATATTTT
CDR3 protein: CSVLLGNTIYF

J gene: TRBJ1-3
V gene: TRBV18
clone size: .
D gene: .
CDR3 DNA: TGTGCCAGCTCACCAAAGATCTCTGGAAACACCATATATTTT
CDR3 protein: CASSPKISGNTIYF

J gene: TRBJ1-1
V gene: TRBV4-3
clone size: few
D gene: .
CDR3 DNA: TGCGCCAGCAGCCGGTCGGACGGACTGAACACTGAAGCTTTCTTT
CDR3 protein: CASSRSDGLNTEAFF

J gene: TRBJ1-1
V gene: TRBV19
clone size: .
D gene: TRBD1
CDR3 DNA: TGTGCCAGTAGTGCCACAGGGGATTTGGGTGAAGCTTTCTTT
CDR3 protein: CASSATGDLGEAFF

J gene: TRBJ1-2
V gene: TRBV7-6
clone size: .
D gene: TRBD1
CDR3 DNA: TGTGCCAGCAGTCTAACTATCAGGACAGGGCCCTACACCTTC
CDR3 protein: CASSLTIRTGPYTF

J gene: TRBJ2-7
V gene: TRBV6-1
clone size: .
D gene: TRBD2
CDR3 DNA: TGTGCCAGCGGCCGGGACTACCTCGAGCAGTACTTC
CDR3 protein: CASGRDYLEQYF

J gene: TRBJ2-1
V gene: TRBV5-1
clone size: few
D gene: .
CDR3 DNA: TGCGCCAGCAGCTTGACGGACGTTGAGCAGTTCTTC
CDR3 protein: CASSLTDVEQFF

J gene: TRBJ2-3
V gene: TRBV14
clone size: .
D gene: .
CDR3 DNA: TGTGCCAGCAGCCAAGATCTTGACCCAAGGGGCACAGATACGCAGTATTTT
CDR3 protein: CASSQDLDPRGTDTQYF

J gene: TRBJ1-3
V gene: TRBV4-1
clone size: few
D gene: .
CDR3 DNA: TGCGCCAGCAGCCAATCTCCCTTCTCTGGAAACACCATATATTTT
CDR3 protein: CASSQSPFSGNTIYF

J gene: TRBJ2-7
V gene: TRBV12-3/TRBV12-4
clone size: few
D gene: .
CDR3 DNA: TGTGCCAGCAGTCAATTCCGGGGAGTTTACGAGCAGTACTTC
CDR3 protein: CASSQFRGVYEQYF

J gene: TRBJ2-1
V gene: TRBV19
clone size: .
D gene: .
CDR3 DNA: TGTGCCAGTAGTATGCAGGCCGGAGAGCAGTTCTTC
CDR3 protein: CASSMQAGEQFF

J gene: TRBJ1-1
V gene: TRBV5-1
clone size: .
D gene: .
CDR3 DNA: TGCGCCAGCAGGAACCCGTTGGAGTGGAACACTGAAGCTTTCTTT
CDR3 protein: CASRNPLEWNTEAFF